The source of this T cell receptor beta chain is a study of blood T cell repertoires in COVID-19. On the study more broadly: PBMCs, B-cell-depleted T cells, or T cells were the source of the cDNA or gDNA that made up the material.

The V gene lost 1 base and the J gene lost 1 base, with 7 bases spanning the gap. Per the germline V gene, CDR1 is MNHEY and CDR2 is SMNVEV (reference sequence). The CDR3 totals 14 residues. Measured with immunoSEQ multiplex PCR; TCRdb has only the in-frame clones, and not every one. The sample has 250,000 to 300,000 clones; under 90% are singletons. The TCR originated in a woman aged 18-29 years with acute or convalescent COVID-19. The V call is TRBV27, the J call TRBJ1-1; D is perhaps TRBD1 (6 bases). The sequenced material came from peripheral blood. This CDR3 reads CASSLYRANTEAFF. CDR3 nucleotide sequence: TGTGCCAGCAGTTTATACAGGGCGAACACTGAAGCTTTCTTT.